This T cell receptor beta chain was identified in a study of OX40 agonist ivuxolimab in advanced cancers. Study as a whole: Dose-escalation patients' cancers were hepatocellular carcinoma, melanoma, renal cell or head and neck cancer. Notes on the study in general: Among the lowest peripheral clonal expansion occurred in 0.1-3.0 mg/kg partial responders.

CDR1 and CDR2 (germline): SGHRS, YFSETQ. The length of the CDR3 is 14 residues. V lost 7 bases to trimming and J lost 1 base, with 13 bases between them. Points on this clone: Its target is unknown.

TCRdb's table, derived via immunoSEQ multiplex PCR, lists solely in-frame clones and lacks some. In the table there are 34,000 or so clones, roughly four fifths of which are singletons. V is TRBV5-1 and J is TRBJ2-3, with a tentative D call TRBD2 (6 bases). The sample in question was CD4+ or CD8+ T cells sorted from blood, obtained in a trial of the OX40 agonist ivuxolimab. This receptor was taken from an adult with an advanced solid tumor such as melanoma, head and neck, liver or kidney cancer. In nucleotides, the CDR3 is TGCGCCAGCGATCTCGGGGGACGCACAGATACGCAGTATTTT. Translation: CASDLGGRTDTQYF.